The 10 T cell receptor beta chains presented below share a single source sample, sequenced in a study of T-cell memory formation after mild COVID-19 (dated by TCRdb to 2020 to 2023). Library method: 5' RACE. Sequencing was performed on an Illumina NovaSeq 6000. TCRdb handled the public reads itself, with Q25 trimming in fastp and clone calling in MiXCR, and kept productive beta chains. Each CDR3 protein gets just one entry, which takes the most common genes and DNA from the rows behind it. The table for this sample lists roughly 250,000 distinct CDR3 sequences; about 17% of them were counted only once. In total, the top ten clones hold 3.5% of the sample. Sequenced sample: PBMCs or a T cell subset sorted from them (not recorded which). The source of these receptors is a man aged 18 to 30 who had mild COVID-19 (a few samples of this study predate the infection). The sample titles of this study are shuffled in the database, so cell type and time point are left out; the donor was told from shared clones.

This clonotype has only a few counts. The rearrangement joins TRBV6-5 to TRBJ2-3, with D perhaps TRBD1 (5 bases). The length of the CDR3 is 14 residues. The V and J ends lost 2 bases and 2 bases respectively, with 8 bases between them. In germline, CDR1 is MNHEY, CDR2 SVGAGI. The CDR3 reads CASSYGHPTDTQYF. CDR3 DNA sequence: TGTGCCAGCAGTTACGGACACCCCACAGATACGCAGTATTTT.

This clonotype was recorded a few times. J is TRBJ1-4 and V is TRBV5-1; D is uncertain. The germline V and J ends were trimmed by 6 bases and 7 bases, with 13 bases remaining between them. Per the germline V gene, CDR1 is SGHRS and CDR2 is YFSETQ. This CDR3 is 13 amino acids long. CDR3: CASKPGGGEKLFF. The CDR3 DNA is TGCGCCAGCAAACCGGGTGGAGGTGAAAAACTGTTTTTT.

This clonotype was observed a few times. The genes are TRBV27 and TRBJ1-4; D is ambiguous. Trimming cost V 0 bases and J 6 bases, with 11 bases left between them. The CDR3 runs to 15 residues. From germline, CDR1 is MNHEY and CDR2 SMNVEV (reference sequence). CDR3 loop: CASSLSGFGHEKLFF. The CDR3 nucleotides are TGTGCCAGCAGTTTATCAGGATTTGGACATGAAAAACTGTTTTTT.

In its sample, this clonotype was seen many times. The chain employs TRBV6-5 and TRBJ2-4; 7 bases map to TRBD2. Germline lookup yields CDR1 MNHEY and CDR2 SVGAGI. V dropped 5 bases and J dropped 11; count of bases not matched to a gene: 21. The CDR3 length is 17 residues. The CDR3 sequence is CASSPRVGRGSLAVQYF. The CDR3 nucleotides are TGTGCCAGCAGTCCCCGGGTAGGGAGGGGATCCCTAGCGGTTCAGTACTTC.

This sequence joins TRBV20-1 and TRBJ2-7; D is unclear. The CDR3 consists of 11 residues. V was cut by 3 bases and J by 1 base, with 4 bases left in between. The germline gives CDR1 DFQATT, CDR2 SNEGSKA (reference sequence). CDR3: CSASRSYEQYF. CDR3 nucleotides: TGCAGTGCTAGCAGATCCTACGAGCAGTACTTC.

V usage is TRBV6-4 and J usage is TRBJ2-1; 9 bases are shared with TRBD2. V shed 0 bases, J shed 7 bases, and the junction held 7 bases outside the gene matches. Germline V lookup: CDR1 MRHNA, CDR2 SNTAGT. This CDR3 comprises 16 residues. CDR3 residues: CASSDSAGGLGNEQFF. The CDR3, as DNA: TGTGCCAGCAGTGACTCAGCGGGGGGCCTCGGTAATGAGCAGTTCTTC.

This rearrangement joins TRBV11-3 to TRBJ2-1; 9 bases align to TRBD1. V lost 1 base to trimming and J lost 8 bases; unmatched junction nucleotides: 12. CDR1 is SGHNT and CDR2 is YENEEA in the germline V gene. The CDR3 totals 17 residues. DNA for the CDR3: TGTGCCAGCAGCTTAGTATTGTTGGACAGGGGTTGCGATGAGCAGTTCTTC. This encodes CASSLVLLDRGCDEQFF.

This clonotype was observed a few times. This chain uses TRBV7-9 with TRBJ2-7, with 7 bases identical to TRBD1. Germline-derived CDR1 and CDR2 are SEHNR and FQNEAQ (reference sequence). Losses at the gene ends were 2 bases for V and 5 bases for J; bases not matched to a gene: 6. The CDR3 runs to 14 residues. The CDR3 DNA sequence: TGTGCCAGCAGCTTAACAGGGGTCGACAACGAGCAGTACTTC. This sequence encodes CASSLTGVDNEQYF.

This clonotype was seen a handful of times. The junction does not match germline at one end; this may be a read error. The CDR3 region has the DNA TGTGCTAGCAGCCGCAACTATCAGGGGCGGGAGACCCAGTACTTC. Translated, it gives CASSRNYQGRETQYF. V and J are TRBV7-7 and TRBJ2-5; D is possibly TRBD1 (6 bases). CDR3 length: 15 residues. CDR1 is SSHAT and CDR2 is FNYEAQ in the germline V gene (reference sequence). Drawing the rest from reference TRBV7-7 and TRBJ2-5, the complete variable domain is GAGVSQSPRYKVTKRGQDVTLRCDPISSHATLYWYQQALGQGPEFLTYFNYEAQPDKSGLPSDRFSAERPEGSISTLTIQRTEQRDSAMYRCASSRNYQGRETQYFGPGTRLLVL.

A few counts support this clonotype. This rearrangement joins TRBV30 to TRBJ1-5; unclear D gene. CDR3 length: 12 amino acids. Per germline, CDR1 GTSNPN and CDR2 SVGIG (reference sequence). Trimming shortened V by 1 base and J by 6 bases, and 7 bases separated the two germline ends. The CDR3 DNA reads as TGTGCCTGGAGTGCGTTGTCTCAGCCCCAGCATTTT. Translated: CAWSALSQPQHF.